Following are 2 T cell receptor beta chains from one sample sequenced in a study of T cells in localized non-small cell lung cancer. Using immunoSEQ multiplex PCR, the repertoire was profiled, and TCRdb retains in-frame clones only, with some absent. The table shows roughly 35,000 clones, with about 92% occurring only once. The sample here was peripheral blood, taken before any cancer treatment. The origin of the receptors is a female donor aged 60 or older with stage I lung adenocarcinoma.

The chain couples TRBV6-1 to TRBJ1-4; D is unresolved. The CDR3 has 13 amino acids. Germline-derived CDR1 and CDR2 are MNHNS and SASEGT. The V end was cut by 6 bases, the J end by 4 bases, with 9 bases between. CDR3 residues: CASRQTNNEKLFF. Written as DNA, the CDR3 is TGTGCCAGCAGACAGACCAATAATGAAAAACTGTTTTTT.

The chain carries TRBV29-1 and TRBJ2-5, with a weak D call TRBD2 (5 bases). CDR3 size: 11 residues. Trimming removed 3 bases at V and 10 bases at J, with 12 bases between. Germline V CDR1 and CDR2: SQVTM, ANQGSEA. CDR3: CSVDAGRGQYF. In DNA, the CDR3 is TGCAGCGTTGATGCGGGTCGGGGCCAGTACTTC.